What follows are 12 T cell receptor beta chains derived from one specimen sequenced in a study of blood T cell repertoires in COVID-19. The method was immunoSEQ multiplex PCR; TCRdb's version includes in-frame clones alone and lacks a portion of them. The table lists 120,000 or so clones, roughly 85% of them singletons. Specimen: peripheral blood. The receptor source for this set is a human donor in a cohort sampled during active COVID-19.

The chain has TRBV7-9 and TRBJ2-3; 10 nucleotides align to TRBD1. The V gene's germline CDR1 is SEHNR and CDR2 FQNEAQ (reference sequence). This CDR3 has 17 amino acids. V was clipped by 0 bases and J by 4 bases; unmatched bases: 7. CDR3 amino acids: CASSLAWGQGSADTQYF. The CDR3 bases are TGTGCCAGCAGCTTAGCTTGGGGACAGGGGAGTGCAGATACGCAGTATTTT.

The genes are TRBV28 and TRBJ1-1; possible D gene TRBD1, 5 bases. The ends were cut back, 4 bases at V and 2 bases at J, with 11 bases in the middle. This CDR3 region has 14 residues. Looked up from germline, CDR1 is MDHEN and CDR2 is SYDVKM. DNA for the CDR3: TGTGCCAGCAGTTCCCCGGGGGTCAACACTGAAGCTTTCTTT. It specifies CASSSPGVNTEAFF.

This clone was picked up a small number of times. This sequence joins TRBV4-1 and TRBJ2-5; D uncertain. The CDR3 extends over 13 amino acids. V shed 2 bases and J shed 5 bases, with 9 bases lying between them. The V gene's germline CDR1 is MGHRA and CDR2 YSYEKL. CDR3 residues: CASSQRQVETQYF. The DNA of the CDR3 is TGCGCCAGCAGCCAACGTCAGGTCGAGACCCAGTACTTC.

The chain uses TRBV3-1 (or the pseudogene TRBV3-2) and TRBJ2-3, with TRBD2 identical over 10 bases. Germline trimming cut 3 bases from V and 0 bases from J; bases unmatched to any gene: 9. Germline CDR1 LGHDT, CDR2 YNNKEL (reference sequence). There are 18 residues in the CDR3. Here the CDR3 DNA reads TGTGCCAGCAGCCAGGGAACTACTAGCGGGGCTAGCACAGATACGCAGTATTTT. Translating gives CASSQGTTSGASTDTQYF.

The chain links TRBV5-1 to TRBJ1-4; no clear D. There are 17 residues in the CDR3. The V gene's germline CDR1 is SGHRS and CDR2 YFSETQ. V lost 5 bases to trimming and J lost 8 bases, with 25 bases between them. The CDR3 reads CASRLEALFPGEEKLFF. The DNA for the CDR3 is TGCGCCAGCAGGCTGGAGGCGCTCTTCCCCGGGGAAGAAAAACTGTTTTTT. Complete variable domain (other parts from reference TRBV5-1 and TRBJ1-4): KAGVTQTPRYLIKTRGQQVTLSCSPISGHRSVSWYQQTPGQGLQFLFEYFSETQRNKGNFPGRFSGRQFSNSRSEMNVSTLELGDSALYLCASRLEALFPGEEKLFFGSGTQLSVL.

The J gene is TRBJ1-5, the V gene TRBV5-4; D perhaps matches TRBD1 (6 bases). Trimming shortened V by 0 bases and J by 10 bases, and 11 bases separated the two germline ends. CDR3 length equals 13 residues. CDR1 and CDR2 (germline): SGHNT, YYREEE (reference sequence). CDR3 coding DNA: TGTGCCAGCAGCTTGGACAGGGCGAATCCCCAGCATTTT. Translation gives CASSLDRANPQHF.

This clone turned up a few times. The CDR3 region is CASSISPPRVGSPLHF. The CDR3 DNA reads TGTGCCAGTAGTATCAGCCCCCCCAGGGTTGGTTCACCCCTCCACTTT. The V and J genes are TRBV19 and TRBJ1-6; tentative D call: TRBD1 (5 bases). This CDR3 is built from 16 residues. The V gene lost 3 bases and the J gene lost 9 bases, with 18 bases spanning the gap. Germline CDR1 LNHDA, CDR2 SQIVND (reference sequence).

The chain uses TRBV5-6 and TRBJ1-6; D possibly corresponds to TRBD1 (5 bases). CDR3 length: 17 residues. V lost 0 bases, J lost 7 bases, and 17 bases lay in between. Germline loops: CDR1 SGHDT, CDR2 YYEEEE. CDR3 region: CASSLGGAKGRNSPLHF. Written as DNA, the CDR3 is TGTGCCAGCAGCTTGGGTGGCGCTAAGGGGAGGAATTCACCCCTCCACTTT. The full variable domain, completed using reference TRBV5-6 and TRBJ1-6, is DAGVTQSPTHLIKTRGQQVTLRCSPKSGHDTVSWYQQALGQGPQFIFQYYEEEERQRGNFPDRFSGHQFPNYSSELNVNALLLGDSALYLCASSLGGAKGRNSPLHFGNGTRLTVT.

The chain uses TRBV11-1 and TRBJ2-1; perhaps TRBD2 as D (7 bases). The germline V and J ends were trimmed by 0 bases and 4 bases, with 10 bases remaining between them. The CDR3 has 15 residues. The germline V gene encodes CDR1 SGHAT and CDR2 FQDESV (reference sequence). The CDR3 here is CASSLAGGPYNEQFF. CDR3 in DNA: TGTGCCAGCAGCTTAGCGGGGGGGCCTTACAATGAGCAGTTCTTC.

This chain uses TRBV28 with TRBJ2-7, with 8 bases fitting TRBD2. This CDR3 has 16 residues. Germline CDR1 and CDR2: MDHEN and SYDVKM. Trimming took 6 bases from V and 10 from J; bases not matched to a gene: 20. In DNA form, the CDR3 reads TGTGCCAGCAGCTTGTATTCGTCCGGACTAGCAGTAGATCAGTACTTC. Residues: CASSLYSSGLAVDQYF.

The chain combines TRBV4-2 with TRBJ1-2, with D hard to call. Trimming took off 0 bases at V and 4 bases at J, with 15 bases between the two ends. This CDR3 contains 16 residues. Germline loops: CDR1 LGHNA, CDR2 YNFKEQ. DNA for the CDR3: TGTGCCAGCAGCCAAGATGAGTCCCCCAAAGCCTATGGCTACACCTTC. Translation: CASSQDESPKAYGYTF.

The genes are TRBV5-5 and TRBJ1-1, with D perhaps TRBD1 (5 bases). V dropped 2 bases and J dropped 1 base, with 12 bases sitting between them. The CDR3 has 15 residues. Germline assignment: CDR1 SGHKS and CDR2 YYEKEE (reference sequence). The CDR3 is CASSLSQGRNTEAFF. The CDR3 region has the DNA TGTGCCAGCAGCTTATCGCAGGGTAGGAACACTGAAGCTTTCTTT. Complete variable domain (other parts from reference TRBV5-5 and TRBJ1-1): DAGVTQSPTHLIKTRGQQVTLRCSPISGHKSVSWYQQVLGQGPQFIFQYYEKEERGRGNFPDRFSARQFPNYSSELNVNALLLGDSALYLCASSLSQGRNTEAFFGQGTRLTVV.